The following is a T cell receptor (beta chain) sequence with its context. Its matching antigen is unknown. Reverse transcription of about 0.5 to 1 ug RNA used random hexamers. Coverage of TCR beta CDR3 amplification by immunoSEQ multiplex PCR extended to 54 Vbeta and 13 Jbeta. TCRdb re-derived calls from the immunoSEQ multiplex PCR reads in MiXCR, one entry per CDR3 protein. The sample contains tens of thousands of distinct CDR3 sequences, just over 90% of which appear only once. The data derive from a study of CD8 T cells in Susac syndrome. The overall study: Over five sequenced Susac syndrome patients had clinically active disease, while about 8 were in remission.

Study-level results: Acknowledgment was made by the study that its TCR sequencing and HLA analysis involved a relatively small number of individuals.

The clonotype comes from a human donor with Susac syndrome. Sequencing input: CD4+ T cells from PBMCs.

Here the CDR3 DNA reads TGTGCCAGCAGCTTAGGATGGACCCGAACAGGGTTCCAAGAGACCCAGTACTTC. This translates into CASSLGWTRTGFQETQYF. V usage is TRBV7-2 and J usage is TRBJ2-5, with D possibly TRBD1 on 6 matching bases. Trimming stripped 1 base from V and 1 base from J, with 19 bases between. The CDR3 is 18 residues long. Per germline, CDR1 SGHTA and CDR2 FQGNSA.